This TCR beta chain was sequenced for a study of Graves' ophthalmopathy and Graves' hyperthyroidism. RNA transcripts served as template for amplifying TCR beta CDR3 sequences. Second-round multiplex PCR followed a first-round RT-PCR using HTBI primers. One entry per CDR3 protein results from TCRdb running MiXCR on the multiplex PCR reads. The repertoire has some 750,000 distinct CDR3 sequences, about 44% of them found once; the top ten carry about 40%. The germline V gene encodes CDR1 SEHNR and CDR2 FQNEAQ (reference sequence). The V and J ends lost 5 bases and 6 bases respectively, with 8 bases between them. The CDR3 runs 11 residues.

The TCR sequence derives from an adult man with Graves' ophthalmopathy. The material sequenced was peripheral blood. This chain links TRBV7-9 with TRBJ2-7; D unresolved. The chain's CDR3 is CASSQNGEQYF. CDR3 coding DNA: TGTGCCAGCAGCCAGAATGGCGAGCAGTACTTC. Variable domain in full (rest from reference TRBV7-9 and TRBJ2-7): DTGVSQNPRHKITKRGQNVTFRCDPISEHNRLYWYRQTLGQGPEFLTYFQNEAQLEKSRLLSDRFSAERPKGSFSTLEIQRTEQGDSAMYLCASSQNGEQYFGPGTRLTVT.